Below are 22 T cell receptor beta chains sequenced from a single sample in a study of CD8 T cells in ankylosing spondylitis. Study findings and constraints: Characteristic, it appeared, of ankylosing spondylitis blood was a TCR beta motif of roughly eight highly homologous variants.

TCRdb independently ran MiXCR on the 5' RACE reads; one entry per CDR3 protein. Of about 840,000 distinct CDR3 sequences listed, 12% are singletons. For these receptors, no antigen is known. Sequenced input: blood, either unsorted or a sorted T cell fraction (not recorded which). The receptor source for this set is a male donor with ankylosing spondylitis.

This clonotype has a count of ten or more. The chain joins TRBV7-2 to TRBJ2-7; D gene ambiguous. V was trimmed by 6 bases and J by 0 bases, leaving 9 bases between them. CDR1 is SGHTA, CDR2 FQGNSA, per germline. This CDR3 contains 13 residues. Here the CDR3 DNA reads TGTGCCAGCAGATTGCCCAGCTCCTACGAGCAGTACTTC. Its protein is CASRLPSSYEQYF.

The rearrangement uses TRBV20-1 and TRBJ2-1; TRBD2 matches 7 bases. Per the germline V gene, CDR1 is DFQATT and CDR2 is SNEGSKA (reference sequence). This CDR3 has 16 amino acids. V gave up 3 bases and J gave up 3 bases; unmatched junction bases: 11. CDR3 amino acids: CSARTGEAGFYNEQFF. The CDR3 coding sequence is TGCAGTGCTAGGACGGGGGAAGCGGGGTTCTACAATGAGCAGTTCTTC.

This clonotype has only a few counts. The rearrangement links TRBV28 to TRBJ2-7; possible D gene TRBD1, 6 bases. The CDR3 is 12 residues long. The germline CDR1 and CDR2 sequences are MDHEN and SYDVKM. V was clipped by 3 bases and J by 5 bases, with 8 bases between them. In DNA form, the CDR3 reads TGTGCCAGCAGTTTCAGGGGCAACGAGCAGTACTTC. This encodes CASSFRGNEQYF.

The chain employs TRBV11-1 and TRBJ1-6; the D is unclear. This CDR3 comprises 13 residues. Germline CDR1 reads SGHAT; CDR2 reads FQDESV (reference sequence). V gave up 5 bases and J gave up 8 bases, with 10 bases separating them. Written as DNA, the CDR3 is TGTGCCAGCAGCCTCTTACTCGATTCACCCCTCCACTTT. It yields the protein CASSLLLDSPLHF.

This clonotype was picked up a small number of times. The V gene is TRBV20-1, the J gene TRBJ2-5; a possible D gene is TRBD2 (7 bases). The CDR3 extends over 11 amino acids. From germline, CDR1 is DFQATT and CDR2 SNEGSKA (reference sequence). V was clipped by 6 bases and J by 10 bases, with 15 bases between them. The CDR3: CSAQGTGGQYF. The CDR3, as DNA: TGCAGTGCCCAGGGGACGGGGGGCCAGTACTTC.

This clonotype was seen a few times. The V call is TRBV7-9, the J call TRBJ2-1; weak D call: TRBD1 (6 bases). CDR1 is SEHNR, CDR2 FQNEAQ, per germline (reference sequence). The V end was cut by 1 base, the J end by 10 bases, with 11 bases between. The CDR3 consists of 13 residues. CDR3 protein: CASSLDRVWEQFF. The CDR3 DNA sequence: TGTGCCAGCAGCTTAGACAGGGTATGGGAGCAGTTCTTC.

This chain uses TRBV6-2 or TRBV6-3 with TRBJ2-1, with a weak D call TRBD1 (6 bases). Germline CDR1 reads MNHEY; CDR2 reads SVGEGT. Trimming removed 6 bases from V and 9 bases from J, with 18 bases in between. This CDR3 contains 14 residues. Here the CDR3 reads CASSPWTVTTEQFF. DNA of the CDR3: TGTGCCAGCAGCCCATGGACAGTAACCACTGAGCAGTTCTTC.

The CDR3: CATSRVGQGKNIQYF. The CDR3 bases are TGTGCCACCAGCAGAGTAGGCCAGGGGAAAAACATTCAGTACTTC. The chain has TRBV15 and TRBJ2-4, with a tentative D call TRBD1 (6 bases). Trimming cost V 1 base and J 4 bases, with 11 bases left between them. CDR1 is LNHNV, CDR2 YYDKDF, per germline (reference sequence). CDR3 length: 15 amino acids.

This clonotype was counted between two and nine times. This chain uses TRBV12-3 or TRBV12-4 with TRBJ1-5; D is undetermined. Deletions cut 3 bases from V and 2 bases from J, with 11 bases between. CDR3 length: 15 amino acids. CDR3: CASSLDGLRNQPQHF. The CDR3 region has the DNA TGTGCCAGCAGTTTGGACGGGCTTCGCAATCAGCCCCAGCATTTT.

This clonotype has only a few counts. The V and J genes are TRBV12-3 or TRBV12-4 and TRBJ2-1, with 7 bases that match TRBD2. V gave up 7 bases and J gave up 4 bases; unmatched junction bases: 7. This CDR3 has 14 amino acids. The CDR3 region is CASKTSSPYNEQFF. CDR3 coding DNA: TGTGCCAGCAAGACTAGCTCCCCTTACAATGAGCAGTTCTTC.

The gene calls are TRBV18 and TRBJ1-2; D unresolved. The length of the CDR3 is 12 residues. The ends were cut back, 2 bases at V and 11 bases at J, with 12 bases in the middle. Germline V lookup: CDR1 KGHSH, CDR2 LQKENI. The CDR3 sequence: CASSPSLPGYTF. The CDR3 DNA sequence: TGTGCCAGCTCACCAAGCCTTCCCGGATACACCTTC.

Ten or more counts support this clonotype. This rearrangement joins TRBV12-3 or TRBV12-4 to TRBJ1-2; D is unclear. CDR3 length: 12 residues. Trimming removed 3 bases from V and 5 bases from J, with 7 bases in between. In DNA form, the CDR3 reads TGTGCCAGCAGTTTCCCGGGGTATGGCTACACCTTC. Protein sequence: CASSFPGYGYTF.

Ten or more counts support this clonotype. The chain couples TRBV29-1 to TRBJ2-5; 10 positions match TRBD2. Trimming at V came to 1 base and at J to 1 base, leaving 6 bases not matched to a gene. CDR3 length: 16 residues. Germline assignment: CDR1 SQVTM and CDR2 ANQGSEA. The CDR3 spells CSVEGRAGGPQETQYF. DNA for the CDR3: TGCAGCGTTGAAGGTAGAGCGGGAGGGCCCCAAGAGACCCAGTACTTC.

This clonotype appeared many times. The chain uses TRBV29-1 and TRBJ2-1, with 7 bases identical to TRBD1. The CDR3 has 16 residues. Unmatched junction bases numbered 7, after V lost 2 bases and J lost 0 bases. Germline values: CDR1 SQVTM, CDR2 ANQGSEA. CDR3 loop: CSVEKSTGSSYNEQFF. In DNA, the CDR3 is TGCAGCGTTGAAAAATCGACAGGGAGCTCCTACAATGAGCAGTTCTTC.

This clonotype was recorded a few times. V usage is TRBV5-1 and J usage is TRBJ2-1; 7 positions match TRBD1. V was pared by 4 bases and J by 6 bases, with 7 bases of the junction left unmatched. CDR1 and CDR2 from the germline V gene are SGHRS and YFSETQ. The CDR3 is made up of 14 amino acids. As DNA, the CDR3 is TGCGCCAGCAGCATTGGACAGGCCACCAATGAGCAGTTCTTC. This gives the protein CASSIGQATNEQFF.

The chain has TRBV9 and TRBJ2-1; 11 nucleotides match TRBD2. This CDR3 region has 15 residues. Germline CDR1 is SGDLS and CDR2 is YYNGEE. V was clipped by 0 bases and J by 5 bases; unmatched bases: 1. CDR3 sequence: CASSVGLAGNNEQFF. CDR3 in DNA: TGTGCCAGCAGCGTAGGACTAGCGGGGAACAATGAGCAGTTCTTC.

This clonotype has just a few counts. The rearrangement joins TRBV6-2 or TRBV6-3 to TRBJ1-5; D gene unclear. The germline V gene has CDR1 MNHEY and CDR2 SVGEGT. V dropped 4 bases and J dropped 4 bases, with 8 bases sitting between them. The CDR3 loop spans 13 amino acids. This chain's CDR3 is CASSSPPNQPQHF. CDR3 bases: TGTGCCAGCAGTTCACCCCCAAATCAGCCCCAGCATTTT.

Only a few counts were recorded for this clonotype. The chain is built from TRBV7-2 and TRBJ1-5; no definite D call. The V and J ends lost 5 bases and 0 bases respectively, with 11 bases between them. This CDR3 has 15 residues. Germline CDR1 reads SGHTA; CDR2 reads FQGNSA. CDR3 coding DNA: TGTGCCAGCAGCCTAGACGCTTATAGCAATCAGCCCCAGCATTTT. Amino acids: CASSLDAYSNQPQHF.

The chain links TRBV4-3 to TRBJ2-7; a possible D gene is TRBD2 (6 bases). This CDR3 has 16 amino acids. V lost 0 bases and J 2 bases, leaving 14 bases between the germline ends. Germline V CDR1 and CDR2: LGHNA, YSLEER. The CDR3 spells CASSQDLGGEPYEQYF. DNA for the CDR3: TGCGCCAGCAGCCAAGATTTGGGGGGTGAACCCTACGAGCAGTACTTC.

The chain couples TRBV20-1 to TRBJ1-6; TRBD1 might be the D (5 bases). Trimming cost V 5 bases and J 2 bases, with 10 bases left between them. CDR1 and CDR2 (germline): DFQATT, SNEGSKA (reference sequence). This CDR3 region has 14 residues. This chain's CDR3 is CSALGGAYNSPLHF. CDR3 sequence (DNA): TGCAGTGCTTTGGGGGGAGCCTATAATTCACCCCTCCACTTT.

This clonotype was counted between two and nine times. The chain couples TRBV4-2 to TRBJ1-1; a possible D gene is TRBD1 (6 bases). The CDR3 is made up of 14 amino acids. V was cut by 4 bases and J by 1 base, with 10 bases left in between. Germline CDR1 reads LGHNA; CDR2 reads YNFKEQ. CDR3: CASSPDSRNTEAFF. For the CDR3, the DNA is TGTGCCAGCAGCCCGGACAGCAGGAACACTGAAGCTTTCTTT.

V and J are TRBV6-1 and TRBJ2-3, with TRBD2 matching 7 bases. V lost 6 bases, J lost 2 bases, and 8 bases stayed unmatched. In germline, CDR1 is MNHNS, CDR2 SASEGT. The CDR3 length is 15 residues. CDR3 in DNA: TGTGCCAGCAGGAGAAGCGGGGCCTCCACAGATACGCAGTATTTT. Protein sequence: CASRRSGASTDTQYF.